Listed below are T cell receptor beta chains from one sample, sequenced in a study of blood T cell repertoires in COVID-19. Sequencing was performed with immunoSEQ multiplex PCR; in TCRdb, only in-frame clones are kept and a portion is missing. This table has some 120,000 clones, more than 75% appearing once. Sequences were obtained from peripheral blood. The origin of the receptors is a human donor in a cohort sampled during active COVID-19. CDR3s include the opening cysteine and the closing phenylalanine or tryptophan. The D gene is left open where the match is weak. Not every row has a clone size; where given, it reads once, few, many or a size class.

TRBJ2-7	TRBD2	TRBV5-5	NA	CASRGSGLADYEQYF	TGTGCCAGCAGGGGGTCGGGACTAGCAGACTACGAGCAGTACTTC
TRBJ2-5	NA	TRBV18	NA	CASSPNLATVRETQYF	TGTGCCAGCTCACCAAATTTAGCCACGGTGAGGGAGACCCAGTACTTC
TRBJ1-6	NA	TRBV11-2	NA	CASSLERDGNSPLHF	TGTGCCAGCAGCTTAGAGAGGGATGGTAATTCACCCCTCCACTTT
TRBJ2-3	NA	TRBV10-1	NA	CASSDTGWDTQYF	TGCGCCAGCAGTGATACGGGATGGGATACGCAGTATTTT
TRBJ1-2	TRBD1	TRBV18	once	CASSPPTGVIWYGYTF	TGTGCCAGCTCACCCCCCACAGGGGTAATTTGGTATGGCTACACCTTC
TRBJ2-3	TRBD2	TRBV2	NA	CASISRASGGRYLGTDTQYF	TGTGCCAGCATCAGCCGGGCTAGCGGGGGGCGATACTTAGGCACAGATACGCAGTATTTT
TRBJ2-1	NA	TRBV11-2	NA	CASSLVGRSYNEQFF	TGTGCCAGCAGCTTAGTGGGGCGGAGTTACAATGAGCAGTTCTTC
TRBJ2-5	NA	TRBV28	NA	CASSYQGHQKETQYF	TGTGCCAGCAGCTACCAGGGGCATCAGAAAGAGACCCAGTACTTC
TRBJ1-2	NA	TRBV6-5	NA	CASSYESSSAGYTF	TGTGCCAGCAGTTACGAGTCTAGTTCGGCTGGCTACACCTTC
TRBJ1-3	NA	TRBV5-6	NA	CASSFGVSGNTIYF	TGTGCCAGCAGCTTCGGAGTCTCTGGAAACACCATATATTTT
TRBJ2-1	NA	TRBV6-1	NA	CASSEARRGLRYNEQFF	TGTGCCAGCAGTGAAGCGCGGAGGGGGCTTCGGTACAATGAGCAGTTCTTC
TRBJ2-7	NA	TRBV21-1	NA	CASSKLRTDNPYEQYF	TGTGCCAGCAGCAAACTTCGGACTGACAACCCATACGAGCAGTACTTC
TRBJ1-2	NA	TRBV5-4	NA	CASTNRDTYGYTF	TGTGCCAGCACCAACAGGGACACTTATGGCTACACCTTC
TRBJ1-2	NA	TRBV6-5	NA	CASSPNRDMYGYTF	TGTGCCAGCAGCCCAAATCGGGACATGTATGGCTACACCTTC
TRBJ1-5	NA	TRBV30	NA	CAWSVRGNQPQHF	TGTGCCTGGAGTGTACGCGGCAATCAGCCCCAGCATTTT
TRBJ2-1	TRBD1	TRBV28	NA	CASSTPSTGSYNEQFF	TGTGCCAGCAGTACTCCCTCGACAGGGTCCTACAATGAGCAGTTCTTC
TRBJ1-5	TRBD1	TRBV12-5	NA	CASGDRDSNQPQHF	TGTGCTAGTGGAGACAGGGATAGCAATCAGCCCCAGCATTTT
TRBJ1-1	NA	TRBV5-1	once	CASSRLTVSVGEAFF	TGCGCCAGCAGCCGACTCACCGTAAGTGTTGGGGAAGCTTTCTTT
TRBJ2-7	NA	TRBV28	few	CASSSAYEQYF	TGTGCCAGCAGTTCGGCCTACGAGCAGTACTTC
TRBJ1-1	NA	TRBV5-1	NA	CASSDDRRQGFF	TGCGCCAGCAGCGATGACAGGCGTCAAGGGTTCTTT
TRBJ2-7	TRBD1	TRBV3-1/TRBV3-2	NA	CASSQDRTGAPYEQYF	TGTGCCAGCAGCCAAGATCGTACAGGGGCGCCCTACGAGCAGTACTTC
TRBJ2-3	TRBD2	TRBV7-9	NA	CASIHSGGTSTDTQYF	TGTGCCAGCATCCATAGCGGGGGGACTAGCACAGATACGCAGTATTTT
TRBJ2-1	TRBD2	TRBV2	NA	CASSVAGGPISGNEQFF	TGTGCCAGCAGTGTAGCGGGAGGGCCCATTTCCGGGAATGAGCAGTTCTTC
TRBJ2-1	NA	TRBV6-5	NA	CASSIGLSSYNEQFF	TGTGCCAGCAGCATTGGACTAAGCTCCTACAATGAGCAGTTCTTC
TRBJ1-5	NA	TRBV18	NA	CASSPSANNNQPQHF	TGTGCCAGCTCACCGAGTGCAAATAACAATCAGCCCCAGCATTTT
TRBJ1-4	TRBD1	TRBV6-1	NA	CASSEALGQGGEKLFF	TGTGCCAGCAGTGAAGCGCTGGGACAGGGTGGGGAAAAACTGTTTTTT
TRBJ2-7	TRBD2	TRBV6-1	NA	CASNRLAGVREQYF	TGTGCCAGCAACCGACTAGCGGGAGTGAGGGAGCAGTACTTC
TRBJ1-3	TRBD1	TRBV9	NA	CASSLRTGGGNTIYF	TGTGCCAGCAGCCTTCGGACAGGGGGTGGAAACACCATATATTTT
TRBJ1-2	TRBD1	TRBV2	NA	CASRLDRERLMIYGYTF	TGTGCCAGCAGACTTGACAGGGAGAGACTCATGATCTATGGCTACACCTTC
TRBJ2-1	TRBD2	TRBV19	once	CASSIAGGIDEQFF	TGTGCCAGTAGTATAGCGGGAGGAATTGATGAGCAGTTCTTC
TRBJ2-5	NA	TRBV5-1	NA	CASSWEGGRETQYF	TGCGCCAGCAGCTGGGAGGGGGGACGTGAGACCCAGTACTTC
TRBJ2-1	TRBD1	TRBV24-1	NA	CAPGPRQGSLNEQFF	TGTGCCCCCGGGCCGAGACAGGGTTCTCTCAATGAGCAGTTCTTC
TRBJ2-5	NA	TRBV12-3/TRBV12-4	few	CASRARSVETQYF	TGTGCCAGCAGAGCTCGGTCCGTCGAGACCCAGTACTTC
TRBJ2-1	TRBD1	TRBV28	NA	CASSSTSGTGFYNEQFF	TGTGCCAGCAGTTCAACCTCCGGGACAGGGTTTTACAATGAGCAGTTCTTC
TRBJ2-3	TRBD2	TRBV5-1	NA	CASSLAGGLVTDTQYF	TGCGCCAGCAGCTTGGCGGGGGGGCTGGTCACAGATACGCAGTATTTT
TRBJ1-4	NA	TRBV29-1	few	CSVAGRSNEKLFF	TGCAGCGTTGCAGGCAGAAGTAATGAAAAACTGTTTTTT
TRBJ2-7	NA	TRBV29-1	few	CSVEDEAGRYF	TGCAGCGTTGAAGATGAGGCGGGAAGGTACTTC
TRBJ2-5	NA	TRBV7-9	NA	CASMEGGETQYF	TGTGCCAGCATGGAGGGCGGGGAGACCCAGTACTTC
TRBJ1-1	NA	TRBV6-6	few	CASSLDRNTEAFF	TGTGCCAGCAGCCTAGACAGGAACACTGAAGCTTTCTTT
TRBJ1-5	TRBD1	TRBV28	NA	CASRRQGRQPQHF	TGTGCCAGCAGGCGACAGGGGCGTCAGCCCCAGCATTTT
TRBJ2-5	TRBD1	TRBV28	NA	CASRLTGGRETQYF	TGTGCCAGCAGATTGACAGGGGGCAGAGAGACCCAGTACTTC
TRBJ2-7	TRBD1	TRBV28	NA	CASSGTDRAYEQYF	TGTGCCAGCAGTGGAACCGACAGGGCGTACGAGCAGTACTTC
TRBJ1-1	NA	TRBV12-3/TRBV12-4	NA	CASEYRGTEAFF	TGTGCCAGCGAATATCGAGGGACTGAAGCTTTCTTT
TRBJ2-7	NA	TRBV7-9	NA	CASSLAKDSSYEQYF	TGTGCCAGCAGCTTAGCCAAGGACAGCTCCTACGAGCAGTACTTC
TRBJ2-5	NA	TRBV29-1	few	CSVPPRLGETQYF	TGCAGCGTTCCCCCCAGACTTGGGGAGACCCAGTACTTC
TRBJ2-7	TRBD2	TRBV27	NA	CASTQAGREGYEQYF	TGTGCCAGCACCCAGGCGGGGCGGGAGGGCTACGAGCAGTACTTC
TRBJ1-1	NA	TRBV29-1	NA	CSVSGQMNTEAFF	TGCAGCGTTAGTGGACAGATGAACACTGAAGCTTTCTTT
TRBJ2-3	TRBD2	TRBV5-6	once	CASSARTSGYTDTQYF	TGTGCCAGCAGCGCCCGAACTAGCGGATACACAGATACGCAGTATTTT